This T cell receptor beta chain was identified in a study of T cell repertoires in cytomegalovirus infection. As for the study in general: CMV infection plus the matching HLA type was flagged by public TCR beta signatures. The study, taken as a whole, reports: There were carriers of CMV plus the relevant HLA, and cumulative public TCR beta family frequency identified them. CMV-specific TCR beta clonotypes restricted by HLA-C were the ones dominating the ex vivo response.

As concerns this clonotype: Its antigen is not known.

TCRdb reanalysed the reads using MiXCR and keeps one entry per CDR3 protein. The sample lists around 550,000 distinct CDR3 sequences; 26% were seen once. The clonotype was recovered from a human donor in good health (CMV status not recorded). Some clones in this sample may be carry-over from other donors' samples. Sequencing input: PBMCs.

The CDR3 nucleotides are TGTGCCAGCAGCTCCCGGCGGGCGTCTGGGGCCAACGTCCTGACTTTC. It translates to CASSSRRASGANVLTF. The chain has TRBV11-2 and TRBJ2-6; tentative D call: TRBD2 (5 bases). Deletions cut 4 bases from V and 1 base from J, with 11 bases between. CDR3 length: 16 amino acids. CDR1 and CDR2 (germline): SGHAT, FQNNGV.